Listed below are T cell receptor beta chains from one sample, sequenced in a study of long-term antiretroviral therapy in people with HIV. The method was immunoSEQ multiplex PCR; TCRdb's version includes in-frame clones alone and lacks a portion of them. The sample yields around 23,000 clones, roughly four fifths seen once. Sequenced material: unsorted PBMCs, taken 0.3 years after starting antiretroviral therapy. The receptor source for this set is a man aged 45-60 years with HIV. Each CDR3 is given without its conserved first and last residue.

V gene: TRBV25-1; J gene: TRBJ2-5; CDR3 protein: ASSQQTAGTWETQY
V gene: TRBV11-2; J gene: TRBJ1-4; CDR3 protein: ASSFTAINEKLF
V gene: TRBV28; J gene: TRBJ2-2; CDR3 protein: ASYSPGETTGELF
V gene: TRBV7-9; J gene: TRBJ1-1; CDR3 protein: ASSLAGQGGYTEAF
V gene: TRBV7-2; J gene: TRBJ2-2; CDR3 protein: ASSSRDGLAGELF
V gene: TRBV5-5; J gene: TRBJ1-1; CDR3 protein: ASSLEEGRTEAF
V gene: TRBV10-1; J gene: TRBJ2-7; CDR3 protein: ASSEGGYEQY
V gene: TRBV30; J gene: TRBJ2-2; CDR3 protein: AWSVGGGEVGELF
V gene: TRBV11-3; J gene: TRBJ2-5; CDR3 protein: ASSQGLAPLY
V gene: TRBV18; J gene: TRBJ1-5; CDR3 protein: ASSALQVNNQPQH
V gene: TRBV7-9; J gene: TRBJ1-2; CDR3 protein: ASSLAGTGAGYT
V gene: TRBV28; J gene: TRBJ2-6; CDR3 protein: ASSLSGGVNVLT
V gene: TRBV6-5; J gene: TRBJ2-3; CDR3 protein: ATLASGTGTDTQY
V gene: TRBV5-6; J gene: TRBJ2-4; CDR3 protein: ASSLRGRLNIQY
V gene: TRBV27; J gene: TRBJ1-5; CDR3 protein: ASSLVGGSNQPQH
V gene: TRBV5-5; J gene: TRBJ2-7; CDR3 protein: ASSHGTPSHLPAGEQY
V gene: TRBV15; J gene: TRBJ2-2; CDR3 protein: ATSTPERETGELF
V gene: TRBV7-9; J gene: TRBJ1-2; CDR3 protein: ASSLPYGYT
V gene: TRBV7-9; J gene: TRBJ2-3; CDR3 protein: ASSSPSGGPLSDTQY
V gene: TRBV11-2; J gene: TRBJ2-7; CDR3 protein: ASSSGLSAYEQY
V gene: TRBV5-1; J gene: TRBJ1-5; CDR3 protein: ASSPGVWSGNQPQH
V gene: TRBV14; J gene: TRBJ2-5; CDR3 protein: ASSRSLGTAQETQY
V gene: TRBV6-6; J gene: TRBJ1-1; CDR3 protein: ASSPNGDTEAF
V gene: TRBV15; J gene: TRBJ2-7; CDR3 protein: ATSREARALEQY
V gene: TRBV25-1; J gene: TRBJ2-5; CDR3 protein: ASSGFIQAGAYQETQY
V gene: TRBV7-9; J gene: TRBJ1-4; CDR3 protein: ASSPSEGWEREKLF
V gene: TRBV28; J gene: TRBJ1-1; CDR3 protein: ASKPNSGLRAF
V gene: TRBV18; J gene: TRBJ1-4; CDR3 protein: ASSPLNVGVANEKLF
V gene: TRBV5-4; J gene: TRBJ2-2; CDR3 protein: ASSSDWAGGSNTGELF
V gene: TRBV4-3; J gene: TRBJ2-2; CDR3 protein: ASSQDRTGRNTGELF
V gene: TRBV5-1; J gene: TRBJ1-5; CDR3 protein: ASSSTGSGSPQH
V gene: TRBV4-1; J gene: TRBJ2-1; CDR3 protein: ASSPAQRVSYNEQF
V gene: TRBV28; J gene: TRBJ2-7; CDR3 protein: ASKWASSYEQY
V gene: TRBV11-2; J gene: TRBJ1-6; CDR3 protein: ASSLDGARNSPLH
V gene: TRBV19; J gene: TRBJ2-4; CDR3 protein: ASSIAPTLIQY
V gene: TRBV7-8; J gene: TRBJ2-1; CDR3 protein: ASSFLGLAGV
V gene: TRBV5-4; J gene: TRBJ2-7; CDR3 protein: ASSPQGQGYREQY
V gene: TRBV4-3; J gene: TRBJ1-6; CDR3 protein: ASSQEFDGNSYNSPLH
V gene: TRBV7-9; J gene: TRBJ1-1; CDR3 protein: ASSLSGQGKSRTEAF
V gene: TRBV7-9; J gene: TRBJ1-5; CDR3 protein: ASSFGQGPLDQPQH